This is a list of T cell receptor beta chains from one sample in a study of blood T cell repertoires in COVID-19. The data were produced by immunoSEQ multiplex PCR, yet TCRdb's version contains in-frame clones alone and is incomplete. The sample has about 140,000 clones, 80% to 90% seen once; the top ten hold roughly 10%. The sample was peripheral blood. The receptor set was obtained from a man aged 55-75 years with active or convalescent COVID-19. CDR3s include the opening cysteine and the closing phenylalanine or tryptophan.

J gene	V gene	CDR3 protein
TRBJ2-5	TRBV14	CASSRLTGKGQYQETQYF
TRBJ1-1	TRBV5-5	CASSWTGGGTEAFF
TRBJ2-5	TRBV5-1	CASSFSGDHRETQYF
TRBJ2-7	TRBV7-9	CASSPSGRISYEQYF
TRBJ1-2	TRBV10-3	CAISEWTGDYGYTF
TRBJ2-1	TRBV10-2	CASSPSGRGGEQFF
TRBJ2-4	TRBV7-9	CASSPRIGKNIQYF
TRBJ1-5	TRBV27	CASSLIGDNSNQPQHF
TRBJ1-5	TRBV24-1	CATSDMGTGFYQPQHF
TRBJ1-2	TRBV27	CASTPSGRRVYGYTF
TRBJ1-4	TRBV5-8	CASSLYGTGGSEKLFF
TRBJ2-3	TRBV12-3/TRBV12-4	CASSATTDTQYF
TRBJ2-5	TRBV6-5	CASSYAPGQGGQTQYF
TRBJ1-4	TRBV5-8	CASSSQGGSGNEKLFF
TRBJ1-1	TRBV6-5	CASTGQQNTEAFF
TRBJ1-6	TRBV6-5	CASSSRNNSPLHF